This passage covers 15 T cell receptor beta chains from one sample sequenced in a study of human CD8 memory T cell subsets. UMI-labeled 5' RACE was the method by which TCR beta libraries were made. From the 5' RACE reads, TCRdb lists one entry per CDR3 protein and no DNA. The ten top clones account for around two fifths, within a sample of roughly 5,000 distinct CDR3 sequences. Sample: CD8+ T cells from PBMCs. The receptors shown here come from a human donor in good health.

This sequence joins TRBV19 and TRBJ2-3; TCRdb reports TRBD1, a call that lacks DNA to check it against. The CDR3 is 14 residues long. Germline loops: CDR1 LNHDA, CDR2 SQIVND (reference sequence). The CDR3 is CASSIGQGADTQYF.

CDR3 protein: CASSEWESTERDETQYF. The chain joins TRBV2 to TRBJ2-5; TCRdb proposes TRBD2, but this gene call is untestable without DNA. The CDR3 has 17 amino acids. The V gene's germline CDR1 is SNHLY and CDR2 FYNNEI.

The CDR3 protein is CASSRPGQIPYEQYF. The V gene is TRBV3-1, the J gene TRBJ2-7; TCRdb calls TRBD1, which cannot be checked without DNA. Germline-derived CDR1 and CDR2 are LGHDT and YNNKEL (reference sequence). The CDR3 spans 15 residues.

The chain is built from TRBV18 and TRBJ2-7; as DNA is missing, the TRBD2 call by TCRdb cannot be tested. Germline V gives CDR1 KGHSH, CDR2 LQKENI. This CDR3 region has 14 residues. CDR3 loop: CASSPSGLAYEQYF.

This chain links TRBV12-3 or TRBV12-4 with TRBJ1-4; TCRdb outputs TRBD1, but without DNA this stays unchecked. This CDR3 is built from 15 residues. CDR3 loop: CASSPAGTGGEKLFF.

V usage is TRBV6-1 and J usage is TRBJ1-5; as DNA is missing, the TRBD1 call by TCRdb cannot be tested. Germline loops: CDR1 MNHNS, CDR2 SASEGT. The CDR3 covers 16 residues. The CDR3 loop reads CASSEGFWDRYQPQHF.

This chain connects TRBV7-9 to TRBJ2-2; the D call of TRBD2 rests on TCRdb alone, since no DNA is present to check it. The CDR3 is made up of 16 amino acids. In germline, CDR1 is SEHNR, CDR2 FQNEAQ (reference sequence). The CDR3 region is CASSLDHTKRAGELFF. Full variable domain (rest looked up from reference TRBV7-9 and TRBJ2-2): DTGVSQNPRHKITKRGQNVTFRCDPISEHNRLYWYRQTLGQGPEFLTYFQNEAQLEKSRLLSDRFSAERPKGSFSTLEIQRTEQGDSAMYLCASSLDHTKRAGELFFGEGSRLTVL.

V is TRBV20-1 and J is TRBJ2-5; TCRdb outputs TRBD1, but without DNA this stays unchecked. The germline V gene encodes CDR1 DFQATT and CDR2 SNEGSKA (reference sequence). This CDR3 spans 15 amino acids. CDR3 protein: CSASPDRGLLETQYF.

The chain recombines TRBV10-1 with TRBJ1-1; the D call of TRBD1 rests on TCRdb alone, since no DNA is present to check it. This CDR3 is 14 amino acids long. CDR1 is WNHNN and CDR2 is SYGVQD in the germline V gene (reference sequence). The CDR3 region is CASSDSERGDIAFF.

The chain uses TRBV5-5 and TRBJ2-2. The CDR3 is 13 residues long. Germline V CDR1 and CDR2: SGHKS, YYEKEE (reference sequence). CDR3 loop: CASSLGGPGELFF.

The chain joins TRBV20-1 to TRBJ2-1; TCRdb designates TRBD1, a call that cannot be tested without DNA. Looked up from germline, CDR1 is DFQATT and CDR2 is SNEGSKA (reference sequence). The CDR3 consists of 15 residues. The CDR3 reads CSAPGTGAARNEQFF.

The rearrangement uses TRBV7-9 and TRBJ2-7; TCRdb outputs TRBD1, but without DNA this stays unchecked. The length of the CDR3 is 15 residues. Germline V gives CDR1 SEHNR, CDR2 FQNEAQ (reference sequence). CDR3 residues: CASSLKGAGSYEQYF.

The CDR3 loop is CSARVPLYYEQYF. The chain employs TRBV20-1 and TRBJ2-7; TCRdb indicates TRBD1, and absent DNA this call remains unverified. Germline CDR1 is DFQATT and CDR2 is SNEGSKA (reference sequence). The CDR3 consists of 13 residues.

In terms of frequency, this clonotype is medium-sized. This chain links TRBV13 with TRBJ2-2; TCRdb proposes TRBD1, but this gene call is untestable without DNA. CDR1 and CDR2 (germline): PRHDT, FYEKMQ (reference sequence). The CDR3 has 14 amino acids. The CDR3 loop reads CASSPPGGLGELFF.

Frequency places this clonotype as medium-sized. The chain carries TRBV4-1 and TRBJ1-1. CDR1 is MGHRA, CDR2 YSYEKL, per germline. The CDR3 spans 12 residues. The CDR3 protein is CASSQGDQEAFF.